The 15 T cell receptor beta chains below come from one sample, sequenced in a study of T cell responses to AZD1222 COVID-19 vaccine. The data were produced by immunoSEQ multiplex PCR, yet TCRdb's version contains in-frame clones alone and is incomplete. The profile covers more than 85,000 clones, with 80% to 95% appearing a single time and 2% to 2.5% taken by the ten largest. The sample in question was peripheral blood, obtained 28 days after the second AZD1222 dose. The receptors come from an adult who received the AZD1222 COVID-19 vaccine.

A single count supports this clone. The chain is built from TRBV7-9 and TRBJ1-5; D gene ambiguous. The germline CDR1 and CDR2 sequences are SEHNR and FQNEAQ (reference sequence). The CDR3 spans 14 residues. Trimming pared 4 bases from V and 1 base from J, leaving 8 bases between. CDR3 DNA: TGTGCCAGCAGCTCCCGACAAAGCAATCAGCCCCAGCATTTT. Residues: CASSSRQSNQPQHF.

The chain employs TRBV9 and TRBJ2-5; TRBD1 is a possible D gene (5 bases). V dropped 2 bases and J dropped 5 bases, with 13 bases sitting between them. Germline-derived CDR1 and CDR2 are SGDLS and YYNGEE. The CDR3 totals 14 residues. CDR3 sequence reads: CASSVSRDVETQYF. The DNA of the CDR3 is TGTGCCAGCAGCGTTTCCAGGGATGTGGAGACCCAGTACTTC.

The rearrangement links TRBV11-2 to TRBJ2-6; 8 bases line up with TRBD1. This CDR3 spans 17 amino acids. Germline assignment: CDR1 SGHAT and CDR2 FQNNGV. Unmatched junction bases numbered 7, after V lost 5 bases and J lost 1 base. As DNA, the CDR3 is TGTGCCAGCAGCGCGAGGGACAGGCGTTCTGGGGCCAACGTCCTGACTTTC. Translation gives CASSARDRRSGANVLTF.

The J gene is TRBJ1-2, the V gene TRBV10-3; D not resolved. From germline, CDR1 is ENHRY and CDR2 SYGVKD. This CDR3 has 12 residues. V was cut by 0 bases and J by 12 bases, with 11 bases left in between. The CDR3 loop is CAISESIGNHTF. CDR3 nucleotides: TGTGCCATCAGTGAGTCGATAGGGAACCACACCTTC.

The chain is built from TRBV5-1 and TRBJ1-3; a weak D match, TRBD1 (5 bases). The CDR3 consists of 15 residues. CDR1 and CDR2 from the germline V gene are SGHRS and YFSETQ. Trimming removed 0 bases at V and 3 bases at J, with 10 bases between. The CDR3 nucleotides are TGCGCCAGCAGCTTGGGGGGGTTTGGTGGAAACACCATATATTTT. Protein: CASSLGGFGGNTIYF.

This sequence joins TRBV7-9 and TRBJ2-1; D not certain. The CDR3 has 16 residues. The germline V gene has CDR1 SEHNR and CDR2 FQNEAQ (reference sequence). The V gene lost 0 bases and the J gene lost 0 bases, with 9 bases spanning the gap. The CDR3 here is CASSLAAASSYNEQFF. The CDR3 DNA is TGTGCCAGCAGCTTAGCGGCGGCCTCCTCCTACAATGAGCAGTTCTTC.

V usage is TRBV11-2 and J usage is TRBJ2-3; 7 bases match TRBD2. Germline V gives CDR1 SGHAT, CDR2 FQNNGV. CDR3 size: 17 residues. J gave up 5 bases and V 2 bases, and 13 bases lay outside the gene matches. CDR3 sequence reads: CASSLRGAGAGLDTQYF. The CDR3, as DNA: TGTGCCAGCAGCTTACGGGGCGCGGGAGCCGGTTTAGATACGCAGTATTTT.

The DNA for the CDR3 is TGTGCCAGCTCACCCGGGACAGAGTACAATGAGCAGTTCTTC. Translated, it gives CASSPGTEYNEQFF. V gene TRBV18 combines with J gene TRBJ2-1, with 7 nucleotides matching TRBD1. With V trimmed by 3 bases and J by 4 bases, 3 bases remained unmatched. In germline, CDR1 is KGHSH, CDR2 LQKENI. The CDR3 is made up of 14 amino acids.

V usage is TRBV11-2 and J usage is TRBJ2-3; perhaps TRBD1 as D (6 bases). The germline V gene has CDR1 SGHAT and CDR2 FQNNGV. V dropped 4 bases and J dropped 2 bases, with 13 bases sitting between them. This CDR3 has 15 residues. This CDR3 reads CASSSPGHPTDTQYF. The CDR3 coding sequence is TGTGCCAGCAGCTCCCCGGGACACCCCACAGATACGCAGTATTTT.

The chain employs TRBV6-1 and TRBJ1-5, with a weak D call TRBD1 (5 bases). This CDR3 comprises 16 residues. Germline V gene data show CDR1 as MNHNS and CDR2 as SASEGT. Trimming removed 1 base from V and 0 bases from J, with 10 bases in between. Written as DNA, the CDR3 is TGTGCCAGCAGTGAAGACGAGGGGTATAGCAATCAGCCCCAGCATTTT. Its translation: CASSEDEGYSNQPQHF.

V is TRBV5-1 and J is TRBJ2-2; TRBD1 matches 8 bases. The CDR3 runs to 15 residues. V lost 4 bases, J lost 5 bases, and 7 bases stayed unmatched. Germline V CDR1 and CDR2: SGHRS, YFSETQ. The CDR3 DNA reads as TGCGCCAGCAGCGGGCGGACAGGGAGGACCGGGGAGCTGTTTTTT. This translates into CASSGRTGRTGELFF.

The chain carries TRBV19 and TRBJ1-6, with D tentatively TRBD1 (5 bases). CDR1 is LNHDA, CDR2 SQIVND, per germline (reference sequence). This CDR3 is 16 amino acids long. Trimming left V 4 bases short and J 2 bases short, with 12 bases between. For the CDR3, the DNA is TGTGCCAGTAGTACGGCAGGGAGGACCTATAATTCACCCCTCCACTTT. It specifies CASSTAGRTYNSPLHF.

The V and J genes are TRBV6-5 and TRBJ2-5, with 7 bases aligning to TRBD2. Germline trimming cut 0 bases from V and 7 bases from J; bases unmatched to any gene: 5. CDR1 is MNHEY, CDR2 SVGAGI, per germline. The CDR3 extends over 14 amino acids. CDR3 nucleotides: TGTGCCAGCAGTTACTCGAGCGGGGTGGGGACCCAGTACTTC. Translated, it gives CASSYSSGVGTQYF.

This clone was detected ten times or more. CDR3 nucleotides: TGTGCCAGCAGTTACGGGACTCCGAGCTCTGGAAACACCATATATTTT. The encoded protein is CASSYGTPSSGNTIYF. This chain connects TRBV6-5 to TRBJ1-3; a weak D match, TRBD1 (5 bases). This CDR3 comprises 16 residues. Germline CDR1 and CDR2: MNHEY and SVGAGI. Trimming pared 2 bases from V and 0 bases from J, leaving 11 bases between.

In this sample, this clone turned up once. The rearrangement uses TRBV7-2 and TRBJ2-7, with 11 bases that match TRBD1. Germline CDR1 and CDR2: SGHTA and FQGNSA. This CDR3 region has 16 residues. J gave up 3 bases and V 5 bases, and 9 bases lay outside the gene matches. DNA of the CDR3: TGTGCCAGCAGCCGTGGTGGGGGACAGGGGGTCTACGAGCAGTACTTC. It codes for CASSRGGGQGVYEQYF. The entire variable domain, with the rest obtained from reference TRBV7-2 and TRBJ2-7, is as follows: GAGVSQSPSNKVTEKGKDVELRCDPISGHTALYWYRQSLGQGLEFLIYFQGNSAPDKSGLPSDRFSAERTGGSVSTLTIQRTQQEDSAVYLCASSRGGGQGVYEQYFGPGTRLTVT.